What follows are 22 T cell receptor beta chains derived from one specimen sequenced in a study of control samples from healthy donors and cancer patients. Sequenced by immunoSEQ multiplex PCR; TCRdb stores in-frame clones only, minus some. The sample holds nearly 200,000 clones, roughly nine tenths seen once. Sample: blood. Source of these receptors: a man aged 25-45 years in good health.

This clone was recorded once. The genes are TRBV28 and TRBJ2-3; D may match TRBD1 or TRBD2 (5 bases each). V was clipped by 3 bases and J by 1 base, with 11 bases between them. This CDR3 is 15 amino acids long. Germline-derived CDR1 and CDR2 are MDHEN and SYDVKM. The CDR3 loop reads CASSLRGKGTDTQYF. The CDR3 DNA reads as TGTGCCAGCAGTTTGAGGGGAAAGGGCACAGATACGCAGTATTTT.

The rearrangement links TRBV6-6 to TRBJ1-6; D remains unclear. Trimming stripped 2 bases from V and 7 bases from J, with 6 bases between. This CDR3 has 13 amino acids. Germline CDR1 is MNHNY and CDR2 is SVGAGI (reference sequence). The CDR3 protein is CASSYRANSPLHF. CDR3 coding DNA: TGTGCCAGCAGTTACCGTGCCAATTCACCCCTCCACTTT.

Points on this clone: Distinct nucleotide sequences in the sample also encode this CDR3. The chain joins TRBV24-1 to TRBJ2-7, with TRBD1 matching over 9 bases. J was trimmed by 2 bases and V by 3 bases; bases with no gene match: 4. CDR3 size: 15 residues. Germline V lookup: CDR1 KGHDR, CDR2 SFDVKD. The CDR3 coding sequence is TGTGCCACCAGTGATCCGGGACAGGGTGCCTACGAGCAGTACTTC. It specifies CATSDPGQGAYEQYF.

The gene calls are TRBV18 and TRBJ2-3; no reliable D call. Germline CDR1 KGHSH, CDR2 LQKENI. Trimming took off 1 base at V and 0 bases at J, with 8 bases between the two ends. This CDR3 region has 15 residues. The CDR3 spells CASSPQASSTDTQYF. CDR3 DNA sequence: TGTGCCAGCTCACCACAAGCGTCTAGCACAGATACGCAGTATTTT.

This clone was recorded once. The CDR3 sequence is CSVEPGLAGSSYNEQFF. CDR3 coding DNA: TGCAGCGTAGAACCGGGACTAGCGGGGAGCTCCTACAATGAGCAGTTCTTC. The rearrangement uses TRBV29-1 and TRBJ2-1, with 13 bases fitting TRBD2. The CDR3 spans 17 residues. CDR1 and CDR2 from the germline V gene are SQVTM and ANQGSEA. V shed 6 bases and J 0 bases; nucleotides not matched to a gene: 8.

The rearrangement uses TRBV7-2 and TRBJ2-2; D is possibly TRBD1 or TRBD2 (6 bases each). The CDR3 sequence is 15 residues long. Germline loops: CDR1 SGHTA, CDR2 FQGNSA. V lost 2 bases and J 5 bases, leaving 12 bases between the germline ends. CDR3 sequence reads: CASSLMGGFTGELFF. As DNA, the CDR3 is TGTGCCAGCAGCTTAATGGGGGGCTTTACCGGGGAGCTGTTTTTT.

The CDR3 region is CASRVTGSTGELFF. The CDR3 DNA is TGTGCCAGCAGAGTGACAGGGTCCACCGGGGAGCTGTTTTTT. V is TRBV9 and J is TRBJ2-2, with 7 positions matching TRBD1. The CDR3 is 14 residues long. After removal of 5 bases from V and 4 bases from J, the junction contained 5 bases not matched to a gene. Germline lookup yields CDR1 SGDLS and CDR2 YYNGEE.

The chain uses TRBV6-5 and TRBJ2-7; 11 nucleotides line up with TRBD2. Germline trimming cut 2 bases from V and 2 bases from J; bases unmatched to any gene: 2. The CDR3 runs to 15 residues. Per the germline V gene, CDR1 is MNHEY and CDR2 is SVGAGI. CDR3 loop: CASSYLAGGTYEQYF. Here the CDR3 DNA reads TGTGCCAGCAGTTACCTAGCGGGGGGAACCTACGAGCAGTACTTC.

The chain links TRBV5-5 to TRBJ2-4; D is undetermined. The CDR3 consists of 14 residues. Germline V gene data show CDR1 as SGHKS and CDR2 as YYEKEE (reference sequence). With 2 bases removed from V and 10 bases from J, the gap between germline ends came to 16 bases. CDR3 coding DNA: TGTGCCAGCAGCTTATCCTGGGCTACCGGGATTCAGTACTTC. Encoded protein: CASSLSWATGIQYF.

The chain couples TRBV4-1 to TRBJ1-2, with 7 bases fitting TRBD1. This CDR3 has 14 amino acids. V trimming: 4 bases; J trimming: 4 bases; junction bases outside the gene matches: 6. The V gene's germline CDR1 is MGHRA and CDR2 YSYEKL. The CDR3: CASSPWDSPYGYTF. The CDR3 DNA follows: TGCGCCAGCAGCCCTTGGGACAGTCCCTATGGCTACACCTTC.

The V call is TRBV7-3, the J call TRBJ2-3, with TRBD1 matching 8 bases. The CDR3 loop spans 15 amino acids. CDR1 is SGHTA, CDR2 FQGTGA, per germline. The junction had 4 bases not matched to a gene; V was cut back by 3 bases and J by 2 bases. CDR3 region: CASSFFQGATDTQYF. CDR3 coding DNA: TGTGCCAGCAGCTTCTTCCAGGGGGCCACAGATACGCAGTATTTT.

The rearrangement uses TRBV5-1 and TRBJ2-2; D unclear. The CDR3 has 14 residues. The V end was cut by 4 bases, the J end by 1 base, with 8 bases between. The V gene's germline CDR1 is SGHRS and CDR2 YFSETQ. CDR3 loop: CASSTDLNTGELFF. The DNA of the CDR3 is TGCGCCAGCAGCACTGACCTGAACACCGGGGAGCTGTTTTTT.

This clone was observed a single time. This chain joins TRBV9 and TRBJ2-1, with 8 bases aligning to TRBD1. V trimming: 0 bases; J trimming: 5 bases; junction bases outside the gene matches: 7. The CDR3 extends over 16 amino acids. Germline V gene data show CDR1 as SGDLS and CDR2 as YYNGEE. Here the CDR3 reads CASSVESGGGNNEQFF. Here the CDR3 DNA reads TGTGCCAGCAGCGTAGAGTCAGGGGGCGGGAACAATGAGCAGTTCTTC.

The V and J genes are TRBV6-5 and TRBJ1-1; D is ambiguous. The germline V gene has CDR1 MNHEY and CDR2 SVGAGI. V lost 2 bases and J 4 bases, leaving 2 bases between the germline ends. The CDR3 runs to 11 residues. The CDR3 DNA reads TGTGCCAGCAGTTACGGCACTGAAGCTTTCTTT. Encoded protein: CASSYGTEAFF.

CDR3 coding DNA: TGTGCCAGCAGTCTAGGACAGGGGGTAAACACTGAAGCTTTCTTT. Its protein product is CASSLGQGVNTEAFF. The chain uses TRBV28 and TRBJ1-1; TRBD1 matches 10 bases. The V segment lost 5 bases and the J segment 2 bases; nucleotides outside the gene matches: 5. The CDR3 consists of 15 residues. From germline, CDR1 is MDHEN and CDR2 SYDVKM.

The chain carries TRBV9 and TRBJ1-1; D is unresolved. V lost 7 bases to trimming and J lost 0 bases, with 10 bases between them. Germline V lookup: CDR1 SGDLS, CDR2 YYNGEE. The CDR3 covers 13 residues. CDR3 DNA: TGTGCCAGCGGGTCAGGTCTGAACACTGAAGCTTTCTTT. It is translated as CASGSGLNTEAFF.

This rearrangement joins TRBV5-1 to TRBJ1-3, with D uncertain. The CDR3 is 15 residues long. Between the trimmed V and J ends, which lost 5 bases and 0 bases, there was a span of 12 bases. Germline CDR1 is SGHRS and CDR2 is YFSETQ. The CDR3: CASRPGSYSGNTIYF. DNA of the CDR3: TGCGCCAGCAGGCCAGGATCCTACTCTGGAAACACCATATATTTT.

The CDR3 protein is CASSFNRDTGGYTF. The CDR3 bases are TGTGCCAGCAGTTTCAACAGGGATACTGGGGGCTACACCTTC. The chain combines TRBV27 with TRBJ1-2; D might be TRBD1 (6 bases). The CDR3 loop spans 14 amino acids. The V gene lost 3 bases and the J gene lost 8 bases, with 16 bases spanning the gap. Germline-derived CDR1 and CDR2 are MNHEY and SMNVEV (reference sequence).

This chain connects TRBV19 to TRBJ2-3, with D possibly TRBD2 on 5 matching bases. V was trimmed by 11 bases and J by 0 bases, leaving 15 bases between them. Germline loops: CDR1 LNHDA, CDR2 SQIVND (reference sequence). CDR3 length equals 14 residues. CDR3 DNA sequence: TGTGCCTGTGGTAGGACTTCTAGCACAGATACGCAGTATTTT. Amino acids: CACGRTSSTDTQYF.

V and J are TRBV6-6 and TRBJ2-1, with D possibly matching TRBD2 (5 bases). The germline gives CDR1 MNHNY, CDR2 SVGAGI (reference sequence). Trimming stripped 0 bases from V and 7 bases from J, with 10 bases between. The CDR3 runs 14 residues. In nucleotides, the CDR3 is TGTGCCAGCAGTTACTCGTACCCGGGAAATGAGCAGTTCTTC. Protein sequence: CASSYSYPGNEQFF.

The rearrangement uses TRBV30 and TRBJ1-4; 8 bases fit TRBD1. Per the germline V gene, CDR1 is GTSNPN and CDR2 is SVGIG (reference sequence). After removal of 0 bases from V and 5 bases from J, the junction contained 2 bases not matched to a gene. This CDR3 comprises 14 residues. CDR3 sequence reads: CAWSVRQGNEKLFF. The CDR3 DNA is TGTGCCTGGAGTGTAAGACAGGGGAATGAAAAACTGTTTTTT.

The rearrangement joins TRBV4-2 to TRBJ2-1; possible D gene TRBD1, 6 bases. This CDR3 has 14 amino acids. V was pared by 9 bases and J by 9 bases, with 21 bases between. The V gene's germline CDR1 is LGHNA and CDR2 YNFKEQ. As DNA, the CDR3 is TGTGCCAGACCGCGGGCGACAGGATCGGGTGAGCAGTTCTTC. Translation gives CARPRATGSGEQFF.